The 22 T cell receptor beta chains below come from one sample, sequenced in a study of siplizumab effects on memory and regulatory T cells. Generated by immunoSEQ multiplex PCR, the TCRdb table keeps only in-frame clones and is missing some. The sample shows 94,000 or so clones, roughly 97% of them seen only once. Sequencing input: naive CD4+ T cells sorted from blood. The receptors shown here come from a human donor in good health.

V is TRBV5-5 and J is TRBJ2-4; 7 nucleotides align to TRBD1. Per germline, CDR1 SGHKS and CDR2 YYEKEE (reference sequence). V gave up 4 bases and J gave up 0 bases; unmatched junction bases: 4. CDR3 length equals 15 residues. The DNA for the CDR3 is TGTGCCAGCAGCCCACAGGGGTTAGCCAAAAACATTCAGTACTTC. As protein: CASSPQGLAKNIQYF.

The chain carries TRBV21-1 and TRBJ1-2. TRBV21-1 is a known pseudogene. CDR3 size: 13 residues. The CDR3 sequence is CASSKLGNYGYTF. DNA for the CDR3: TGTGCCAGCAGCAAACTGGGGAACTATGGCTACACCTTC.

The V gene is TRBV19, the J gene TRBJ2-3, with 8 bases matching TRBD2. Germline CDR1 and CDR2: LNHDA and SQIVND (reference sequence). CDR3 length: 19 residues. The V segment lost 1 base and the J segment 6 bases; nucleotides outside the gene matches: 18. The CDR3 is CASSIGRGHSRGAGDTQYF. The CDR3 bases are TGTGCCAGTAGTATAGGCCGGGGTCACTCGCGGGGGGCCGGCGATACGCAGTATTTT.

This chain joins TRBV6-5 and TRBJ2-7, with 7 positions matching TRBD1. This CDR3 has 14 residues. Germline CDR1 and CDR2: MNHEY and SVGAGI. J gave up 4 bases and V 10 bases, and 13 bases lay outside the gene matches. DNA for the CDR3: TGTGCCACGACCACCAACCGACAGGGTTACGAGCAGTACTTC. It translates to CATTTNRQGYEQYF.

The J gene is TRBJ2-1, the V gene TRBV7-2; no reliable D call. This CDR3 has 16 residues. Germline CDR1 and CDR2: SGHTA and FQGNSA. Trimming cost V 1 base and J 0 bases, with 10 bases left between them. Here the CDR3 reads CASSLEQRSSYNEQFF. For the CDR3, the DNA is TGTGCCAGCAGCTTAGAGCAAAGGAGCTCCTACAATGAGCAGTTCTTC. The whole variable domain, remainder taken from reference TRBV7-2 and TRBJ2-1, is GAGVSQSPSNKVTEKGKDVELRCDPISGHTALYWYRQSLGQGLEFLIYFQGNSAPDKSGLPSDRFSAERTGGSVSTLTIQRTQQEDSAVYLCASSLEQRSSYNEQFFGPGTRLTVL.

With respect to this clone: Germline is not matched at one junction end, which may reflect a read error. The chain links TRBV25-1 to TRBJ2-6; possible D gene TRBD2, 6 bases. Germline values: CDR1 MGHDK, CDR2 SYGVNS. There are 15 residues in the CDR3. The CDR3 coding sequence is TGTGCCAGCTGTGAGGGAGGCGCTGGGGCCAACGTCCTGACTTTC. This translates into CASCEGGAGANVLTF.

The rearrangement links TRBV4-3 to TRBJ1-4, with D hard to call. Trimming took 0 bases from V and 2 from J, leaving 13 bases between them. The CDR3 totals 17 residues. Per the germline V gene, CDR1 is LGHNA and CDR2 is YSLEER. The DNA for the CDR3 is TGCGCCAGCAGCCAAGATTTAGGCGGGTGGACTAATGAAAAACTGTTTTTT. It specifies CASSQDLGGWTNEKLFF.

J is TRBJ2-3 and V is TRBV4-2, with 11 bases matching TRBD2. The CDR3 is 19 residues long. Germline V CDR1 and CDR2: LGHNA, YNFKEQ. V was clipped by 6 bases and J by 6 bases; unmatched bases: 20. The CDR3 DNA reads as TGTGCCAGCAGAAGACTACTAACCGGGACTAGCGGTATATTGGATACGCAGTATTTT. This translates into CASRRLLTGTSGILDTQYF.

This sequence joins TRBV7-4 and TRBJ2-7; D is possibly TRBD1 (5 bases). Germline V lookup: CDR1 SGHVT, CDR2 SQSDAQ. The CDR3 is 15 residues long. The V and J ends lost 1 base and 0 bases respectively, with 10 bases between them. Here the CDR3 reads CASSLVQAYSYEQYF. For the CDR3, the DNA is TGTGCCAGCAGCTTAGTACAGGCCTACTCCTACGAGCAGTACTTC. The whole variable domain, filled in from reference TRBV7-4 and TRBJ2-7, reads GAGVSQSPRYKVAKRGRDVALRCDSISGHVTLYWYRQTLGQGSEVLTYSQSDAQRDKSGRPSGRFSAERPERSVSTLKIQRTEQGDSAVYLCASSLVQAYSYEQYFGPGTRLTVT.

The genes are TRBV27 and TRBJ1-1; 12 bases match TRBD1. Per the germline V gene, CDR1 is MNHEY and CDR2 is SMNVEV (reference sequence). This CDR3 has 15 residues. After removal of 11 bases from V and 0 bases from J, the junction contained 7 bases not matched to a gene. The CDR3, as DNA: TGTGCCTGCTTCCGGGACAGGGGGCTGAACACTGAAGCTTTCTTT. It codes for CACFRDRGLNTEAFF.

The genes are TRBV4-1 and TRBJ2-4; possible D gene TRBD2, 5 bases. The V gene lost 3 bases and the J gene lost 5 bases, with 11 bases spanning the gap. The CDR3 has 14 amino acids. Germline V lookup: CDR1 MGHRA, CDR2 YSYEKL. Here the CDR3 reads CASSHISGENIQYF. CDR3 DNA sequence: TGCGCCAGCAGCCATATCAGCGGAGAAAACATTCAGTACTTC.

V is TRBV7-9 and J is TRBJ2-7; D might be TRBD2 (6 bases). Trimming removed 1 base at V and 7 bases at J, with 11 bases between. Germline CDR1 is SEHNR and CDR2 is FQNEAQ (reference sequence). The CDR3 is 13 amino acids. The CDR3 region has the DNA TGTGCCAGCAGCTTAGGGGCGAGCGGGGAGCAGTACTTC. It codes for CASSLGASGEQYF.

This CDR3 reads CASSLVGFASSGTDTQYF. The DNA of the CDR3 is TGTGCCAGCAGCTTAGTAGGTTTTGCGTCTAGCGGTACAGATACGCAGTATTTT. This rearrangement joins TRBV7-3 to TRBJ2-3; 7 bases map to TRBD2. Germline V gene data show CDR1 as SGHTA and CDR2 as FQGTGA. The J segment lost 3 bases and the V segment lost 2 bases, leaving 14 bases of the junction unmatched. This CDR3 is built from 18 residues.

The chain employs TRBV5-1 and TRBJ1-4, with 7 bases identical to TRBD1. The CDR3 extends over 16 amino acids. CDR1 is SGHRS and CDR2 is YFSETQ in the germline V gene. V shed 4 bases and J 6 bases; nucleotides not matched to a gene: 12. The CDR3 sequence is CASSVGPTGSDEKLFF. CDR3 sequence (DNA): TGCGCCAGCAGCGTGGGTCCGACAGGGTCGGATGAAAAACTGTTTTTT.

CDR3 DNA sequence: TGTGCCAGCAGTATTAGGGACTACCCCAGCTCCTACAATGAGCAGTTCTTC. It yields the protein CASSIRDYPSSYNEQFF. V is TRBV5-5 and J is TRBJ2-1; TRBD2 aligns across 7 bases. The CDR3 length is 17 residues. V lost 5 bases and J lost 0; bases outside the gene matches: 11. Germline CDR1 SGHKS, CDR2 YYEKEE (reference sequence). The variable domain in full, completed from reference TRBV5-5 and TRBJ2-1, reads DAGVTQSPTHLIKTRGQQVTLRCSPISGHKSVSWYQQVLGQGPQFIFQYYEKEERGRGNFPDRFSARQFPNYSSELNVNALLLGDSALYLCASSIRDYPSSYNEQFFGPGTRLTVL.

The rearrangement uses TRBV5-6 and TRBJ2-3; the match to TRBD1 covers 9 bases. The CDR3 sequence is 14 residues long. The junction had 7 bases not matched to a gene; V was cut back by 4 bases and J by 7 bases. Per germline, CDR1 SGHDT and CDR2 YYEEEE. The chain's CDR3 is CASSPGTGRNTQYF. The CDR3 DNA reads TGTGCCAGCAGCCCCGGGACAGGGAGGAATACGCAGTATTTT.

The chain uses TRBV4-1 and TRBJ2-7; D gene unclear. This CDR3 contains 14 residues. Germline V gene sequence: CDR1 MGHRA, CDR2 YSYEKL. Trimming took off 0 bases at V and 2 bases at J, with 8 bases between the two ends. CDR3 bases: TGCGCCAGCAGCCAAGATGACCGCACCTACGAGCAGTACTTC. Its translation is CASSQDDRTYEQYF.

This rearrangement joins TRBV7-2 to TRBJ2-3; TRBD2 might be the D (6 bases). The CDR3 totals 15 residues. Trimming stripped 3 bases from V and 1 base from J, with 11 bases between. CDR1 is SGHTA and CDR2 is FQGNSA in the germline V gene. The CDR3 region is CASSFSLARTDTQYF. CDR3 bases: TGTGCCAGCAGCTTTTCACTAGCCCGCACAGATACGCAGTATTTT.

The chain carries TRBV6-5 and TRBJ1-2, with 9 positions matching TRBD1. This CDR3 spans 15 amino acids. Unmatched junction bases numbered 5, after V lost 5 bases and J lost 1 base. The germline gives CDR1 MNHEY, CDR2 SVGAGI. Written as DNA, the CDR3 is TGTGCCAGCAGTCCGGGACAGGGAATTAACTATGGCTACACCTTC. Amino acid sequence: CASSPGQGINYGYTF.

In nucleotides, the CDR3 is TGCGCCAGCAGCCAAGTTATTGGGCGGCCCACCCTTTCTAGCACAGATACGCAGTATTTT. Protein product: CASSQVIGRPTLSSTDTQYF. The chain combines TRBV4-3 with TRBJ2-3, with D unresolved. CDR3 length equals 20 residues. Germline V gene lookup returns CDR1 LGHNA and CDR2 YSLEER. V was pared by 1 base and J by 0 bases, with 23 bases between.

The genes are TRBV7-9 and TRBJ2-3; 8 bases agree with TRBD2. This CDR3 contains 17 residues. The V and J ends lost 3 bases and 5 bases, in that order; junction bases with no gene match: 13. Per germline, CDR1 SEHNR and CDR2 FQNEAQ (reference sequence). In DNA, the CDR3 is TGTGCCAGCAGCTTCGCCTTAGGACTAGCTGCGGGAGATACGCAGTATTTT. The encoded protein is CASSFALGLAAGDTQYF.

The chain couples TRBV5-6 to TRBJ1-5; no definite D call. Germline V gene lookup returns CDR1 SGHDT and CDR2 YYEEEE. This CDR3 region has 16 residues. The V end lost 0 bases, the J end lost 4 bases, and 14 bases lay between the germline ends. DNA of the CDR3: TGTGCCAGCAGCTTGGGGGCAGGTCAAAGGAATCAGCCCCAGCATTTT. It encodes CASSLGAGQRNQPQHF.